This T cell receptor beta chain comes out of a study of Graves' ophthalmopathy and Graves' hyperthyroidism. Ten or more counts support this clonotype. RNA transcripts served as template for amplifying TCR beta CDR3 sequences. Amplification began with first-round RT-PCR using HTBI primers, then second-round multiplex PCR was performed. From the multiplex PCR reads, TCRdb called clonotypes with MiXCR, one entry per CDR3 protein. Of 500,000 to 700,000 distinct CDR3 sequences in the sample, about 35% are singletons; the top ten hold about 4.2%. V shed 4 bases and J shed 4 bases, with 7 bases lying between them. CDR1 SGHDN and CDR2 FVKESK come from the germline V gene. The CDR3 sequence is 12 residues long.

Material for sequencing was peripheral blood or thyroid tissue (not recorded which). This chain joins TRBV14 and TRBJ1-2; no definite D call. The source is an adult man with Graves' hyperthyroidism. CDR3 protein: CASSPGTYGYTF. The CDR3 DNA sequence: TGTGCCAGCAGCCCCGGAACCTATGGCTACACCTTC.